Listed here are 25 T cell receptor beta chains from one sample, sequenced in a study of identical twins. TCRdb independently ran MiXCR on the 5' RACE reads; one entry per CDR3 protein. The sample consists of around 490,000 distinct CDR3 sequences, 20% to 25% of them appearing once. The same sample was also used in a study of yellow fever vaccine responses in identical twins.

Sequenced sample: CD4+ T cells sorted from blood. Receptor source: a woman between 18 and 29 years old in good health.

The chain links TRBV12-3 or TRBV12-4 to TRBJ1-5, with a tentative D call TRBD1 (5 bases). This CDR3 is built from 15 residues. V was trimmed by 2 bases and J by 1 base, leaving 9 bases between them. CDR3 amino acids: CASSLRTLSNQPQHF. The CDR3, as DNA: TGTGCCAGCAGTTTAAGGACACTAAGCAATCAGCCCCAGCATTTT.

The CDR3 DNA follows: TGTGCCACCACTCCGGGTCCGAACACCGGGGAGCTGTTTTTT. Translation gives CATTPGPNTGELFF. The V gene is TRBV24-1, the J gene TRBJ2-2; D remains ambiguous. Per germline, CDR1 KGHDR and CDR2 SFDVKD. Trimming removed 8 bases from V and 0 bases from J, with 9 bases in between. This CDR3 contains 14 residues.

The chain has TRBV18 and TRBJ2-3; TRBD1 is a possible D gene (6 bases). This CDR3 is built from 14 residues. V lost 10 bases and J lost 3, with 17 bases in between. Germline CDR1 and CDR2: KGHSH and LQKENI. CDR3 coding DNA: TGTGCCACCGAGGCCGAAACAGGGACAGATACGCAGTATTTT. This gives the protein CATEAETGTDTQYF. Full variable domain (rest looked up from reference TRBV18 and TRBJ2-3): NAGVMQNPRHLVRRRGQEARLRCSPMKGHSHVYWYRQLPEEGLKFMVYLQKENIIDESGMPKERFSAEFPKEGPSILRIQQVVRGDSAAYFCATEAETGTDTQYFGPGTRLTVL.

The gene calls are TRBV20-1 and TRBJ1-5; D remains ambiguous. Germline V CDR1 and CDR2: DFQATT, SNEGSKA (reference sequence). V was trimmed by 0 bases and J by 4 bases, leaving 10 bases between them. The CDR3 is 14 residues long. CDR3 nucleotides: TGCAGTGCTAGAGATTTTGGAGGGAATCAGCCCCAGCATTTT. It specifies CSARDFGGNQPQHF.

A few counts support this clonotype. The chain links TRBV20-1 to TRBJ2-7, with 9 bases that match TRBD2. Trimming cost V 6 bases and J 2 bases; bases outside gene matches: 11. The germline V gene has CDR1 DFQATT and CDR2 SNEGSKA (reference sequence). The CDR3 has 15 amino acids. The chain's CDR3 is CSARASGVSPYEQYF. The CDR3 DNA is TGCAGTGCGCGAGCTAGCGGGGTGAGTCCCTACGAGCAGTACTTC.

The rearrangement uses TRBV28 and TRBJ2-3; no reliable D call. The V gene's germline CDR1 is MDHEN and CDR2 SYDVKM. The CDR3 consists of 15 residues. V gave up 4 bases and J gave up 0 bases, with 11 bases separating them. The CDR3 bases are TGTGCCAGCAGTTCCCAGTCCCCCAGCACAGATACGCAGTATTTT. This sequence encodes CASSSQSPSTDTQYF.

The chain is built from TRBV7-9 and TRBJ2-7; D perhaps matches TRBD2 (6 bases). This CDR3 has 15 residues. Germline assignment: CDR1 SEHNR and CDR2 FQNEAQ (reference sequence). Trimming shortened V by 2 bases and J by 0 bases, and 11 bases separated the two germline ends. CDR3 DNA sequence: TGTGCCAGCAGCTTATCAGGGACTGTCTCCTACGAGCAGTACTTC. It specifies CASSLSGTVSYEQYF.

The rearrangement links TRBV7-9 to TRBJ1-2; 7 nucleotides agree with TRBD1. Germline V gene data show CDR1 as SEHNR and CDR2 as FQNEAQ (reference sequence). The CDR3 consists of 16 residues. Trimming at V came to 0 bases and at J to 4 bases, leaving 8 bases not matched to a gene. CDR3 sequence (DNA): TGTGCCAGCAGCTTAGCGGTACAGGGGCGCGGCTATGGCTACACCTTC. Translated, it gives CASSLAVQGRGYGYTF.

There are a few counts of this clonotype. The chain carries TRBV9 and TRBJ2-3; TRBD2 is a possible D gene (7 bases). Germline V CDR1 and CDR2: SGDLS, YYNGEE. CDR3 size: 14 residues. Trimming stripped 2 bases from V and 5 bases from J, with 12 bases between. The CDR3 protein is CASSVGGQRDTQYF. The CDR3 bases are TGTGCCAGCAGCGTCGGGGGGCAGAGAGATACGCAGTATTTT.

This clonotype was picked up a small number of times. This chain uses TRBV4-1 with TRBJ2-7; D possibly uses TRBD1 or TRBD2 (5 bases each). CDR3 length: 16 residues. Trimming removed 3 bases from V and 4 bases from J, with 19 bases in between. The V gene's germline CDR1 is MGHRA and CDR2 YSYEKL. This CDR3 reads CASSHGGPGKFYEQYF. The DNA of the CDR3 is TGCGCCAGCAGCCACGGAGGTCCAGGGAAGTTTTACGAGCAGTACTTC.

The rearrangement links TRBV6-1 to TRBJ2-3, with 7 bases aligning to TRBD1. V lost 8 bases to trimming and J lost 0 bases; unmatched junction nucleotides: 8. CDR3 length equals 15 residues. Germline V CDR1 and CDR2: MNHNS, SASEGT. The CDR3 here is CASLLTGQSTDTQYF. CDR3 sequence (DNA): TGTGCCAGCCTCTTAACGGGACAGAGCACAGATACGCAGTATTTT.

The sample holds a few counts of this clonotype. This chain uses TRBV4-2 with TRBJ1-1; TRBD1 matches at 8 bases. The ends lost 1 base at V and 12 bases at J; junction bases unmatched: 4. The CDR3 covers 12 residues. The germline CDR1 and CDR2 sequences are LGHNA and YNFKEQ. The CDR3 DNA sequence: TGTGCCAGCAGCCAAGCAGGGGGCATCACTTTCTTT. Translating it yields CASSQAGGITFF.

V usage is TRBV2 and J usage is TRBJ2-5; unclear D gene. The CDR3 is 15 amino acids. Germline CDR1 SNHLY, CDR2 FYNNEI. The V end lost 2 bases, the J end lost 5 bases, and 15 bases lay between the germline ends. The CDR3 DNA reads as TGTGCCAGCAGTGAAAATAATGCGGCCGGGGAGACCCAGTACTTC. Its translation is CASSENNAAGETQYF.

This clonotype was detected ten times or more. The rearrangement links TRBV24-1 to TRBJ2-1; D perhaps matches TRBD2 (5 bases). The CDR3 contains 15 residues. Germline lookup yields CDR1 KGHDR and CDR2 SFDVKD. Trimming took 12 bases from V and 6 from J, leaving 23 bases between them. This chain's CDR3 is CASRRCASTTNEQFF. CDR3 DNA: TGTGCCTCGCGCCGTTGCGCTAGCACAACCAATGAGCAGTTCTTC.

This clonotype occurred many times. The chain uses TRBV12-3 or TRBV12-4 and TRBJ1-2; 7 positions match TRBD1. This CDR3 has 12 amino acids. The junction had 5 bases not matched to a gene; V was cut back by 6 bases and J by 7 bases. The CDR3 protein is CASRSTGFGYTF. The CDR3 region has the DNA TGTGCCAGCAGATCGACAGGGTTTGGCTACACCTTC.

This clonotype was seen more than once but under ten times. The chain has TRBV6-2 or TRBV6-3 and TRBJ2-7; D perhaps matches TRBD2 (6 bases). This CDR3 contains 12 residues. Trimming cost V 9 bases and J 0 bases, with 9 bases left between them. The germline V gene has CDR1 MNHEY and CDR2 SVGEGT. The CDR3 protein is CASGDSSYEQYV. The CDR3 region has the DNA TGTGCCAGTGGGGACTCCTCCTACGAGCAGTACGTC.

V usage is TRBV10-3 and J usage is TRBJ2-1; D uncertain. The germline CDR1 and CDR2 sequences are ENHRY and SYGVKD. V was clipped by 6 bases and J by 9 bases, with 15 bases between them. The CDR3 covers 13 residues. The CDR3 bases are TGTGCCATCAGCGACGATAATAGGTCTGAGCAGTTCTTC. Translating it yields CAISDDNRSEQFF.

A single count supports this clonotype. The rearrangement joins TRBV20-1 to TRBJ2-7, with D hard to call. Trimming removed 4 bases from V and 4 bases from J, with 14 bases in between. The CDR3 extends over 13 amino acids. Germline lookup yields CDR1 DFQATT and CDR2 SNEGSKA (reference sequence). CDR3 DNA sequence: TGCAGTGCTAAGGGCTGGCAGGTTTACGAGCAGTACTTC. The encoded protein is CSAKGWQVYEQYF.

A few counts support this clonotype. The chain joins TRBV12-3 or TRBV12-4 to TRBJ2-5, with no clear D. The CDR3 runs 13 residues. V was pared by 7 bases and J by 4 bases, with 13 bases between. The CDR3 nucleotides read TGTGCCAGCACCTTAGGGCCTGGAGAGACCCAGTACTTC. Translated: CASTLGPGETQYF.

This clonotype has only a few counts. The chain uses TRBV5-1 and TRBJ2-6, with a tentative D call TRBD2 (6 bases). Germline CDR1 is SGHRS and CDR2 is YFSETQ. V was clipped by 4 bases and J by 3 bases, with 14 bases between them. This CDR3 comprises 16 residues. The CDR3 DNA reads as TGCGCCAGCAGCATGGAGGGTGTCGGTGGGGCCAACGTCCTGACTTTC. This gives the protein CASSMEGVGGANVLTF. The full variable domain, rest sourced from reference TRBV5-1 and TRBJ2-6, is KAGVTQTPRYLIKTRGQQVTLSCSPISGHRSVSWYQQTPGQGLQFLFEYFSETQRNKGNFPGRFSGRQFSNSRSEMNVSTLELGDSALYLCASSMEGVGGANVLTFGAGSRLTVL.

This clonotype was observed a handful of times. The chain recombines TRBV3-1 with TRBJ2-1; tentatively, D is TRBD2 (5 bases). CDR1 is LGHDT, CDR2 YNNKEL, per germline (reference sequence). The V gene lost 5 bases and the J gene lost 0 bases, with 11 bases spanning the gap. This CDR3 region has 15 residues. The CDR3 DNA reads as TGTGCCAGCAGCTTAGCGTTGAGCTCCTACAATGAGCAGTTCTTC. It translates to CASSLALSSYNEQFF.

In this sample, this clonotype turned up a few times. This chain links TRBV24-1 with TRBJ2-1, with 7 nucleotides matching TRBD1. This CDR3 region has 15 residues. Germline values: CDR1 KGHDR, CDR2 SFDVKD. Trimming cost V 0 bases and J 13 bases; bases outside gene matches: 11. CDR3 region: CATSDLEGDRVDQFF. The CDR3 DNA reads TGTGCCACCAGTGATTTGGAGGGTGACAGGGTGGATCAGTTCTTC.

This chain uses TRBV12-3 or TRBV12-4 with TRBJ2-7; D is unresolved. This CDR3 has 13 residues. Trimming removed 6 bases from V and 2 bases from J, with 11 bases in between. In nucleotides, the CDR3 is TGTGCCAGCAGCCTACAGCTAACCTACGAGCAGTACTTC. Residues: CASSLQLTYEQYF.

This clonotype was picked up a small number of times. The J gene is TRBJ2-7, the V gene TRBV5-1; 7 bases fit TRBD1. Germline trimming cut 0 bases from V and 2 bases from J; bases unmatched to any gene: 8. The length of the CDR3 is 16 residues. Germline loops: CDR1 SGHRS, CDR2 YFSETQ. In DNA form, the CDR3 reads TGCGCCAGCAGCTTGGCCGGGGCAGGGGGTACCTACGAGCAGTACTTC. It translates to CASSLAGAGGTYEQYF.

CDR3 loop: CASSLARDNEQYV. The CDR3 bases are TGTGCCAGCTCACTAGCGCGGGATAACGAGCAGTACGTC. This chain links TRBV18 with TRBJ2-7; TRBD2 is a possible D gene (6 bases). From germline, CDR1 is KGHSH and CDR2 LQKENI. Trimming pared 4 bases from V and 5 bases from J, leaving 12 bases between. This CDR3 contains 13 residues.